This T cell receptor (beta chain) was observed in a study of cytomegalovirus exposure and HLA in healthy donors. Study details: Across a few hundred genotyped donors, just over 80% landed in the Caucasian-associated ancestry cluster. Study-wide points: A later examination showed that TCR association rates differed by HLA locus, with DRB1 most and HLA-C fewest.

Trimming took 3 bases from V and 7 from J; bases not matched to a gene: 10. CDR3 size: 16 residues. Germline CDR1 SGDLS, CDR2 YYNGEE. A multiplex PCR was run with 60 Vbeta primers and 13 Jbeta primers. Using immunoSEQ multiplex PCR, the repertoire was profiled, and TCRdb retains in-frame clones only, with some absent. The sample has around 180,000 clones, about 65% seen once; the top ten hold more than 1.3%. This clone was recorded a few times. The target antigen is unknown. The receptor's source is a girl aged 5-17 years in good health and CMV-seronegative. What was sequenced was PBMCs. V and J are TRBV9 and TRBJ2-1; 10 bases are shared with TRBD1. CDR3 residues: CASSAGPGQGWNEQFF. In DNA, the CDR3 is TGTGCCAGCAGCGCGGGGCCGGGACAGGGGTGGAATGAGCAGTTCTTC.